These 26 T cell receptor beta chains were all obtained from the same sample, sequenced in a study of naive and memory T cell subsets. The beta constant-region primer was an equimolar mix of two oligonucleotides covering TRBC1 and TRBC2. TCRdb used MiXCR to reprocess the UMI-ligation and nested PCR reads, holding one entry per CDR3 protein. The data show over 75,000 distinct CDR3 sequences, over 10% seen once. Sequencing was carried out using central memory CD4+ T cells from blood. All receptors derive from a human donor in good health.

A few counts support this clonotype. This sequence joins TRBV21-1 and TRBJ2-2; the D segment call TRBD1 is taken from the table without a DNA check. TRBV21-1 corresponds to a pseudogene. The CDR3 extends over 15 amino acids. The CDR3 bases are TGTGCCAGCAGCGTACGGACAGGGCCCACCGGGGAGCTGTTTTTT. As protein: CASSVRTGPTGELFF.

The rearrangement joins TRBV5-6 to TRBJ2-5; D is ambiguous. Trimming pared 4 bases from V and 5 bases from J, leaving 6 bases between. The CDR3 totals 11 residues. Germline V gene sequence: CDR1 SGHDT, CDR2 YYEEEE. CDR3 DNA: TGTGCCAGCAGCACTATGGAGACCCAGTACTTC. Its protein is CASSTMETQYF.

In its sample, this clonotype was seen once. The V and J genes are TRBV18 and TRBJ1-1, with 8 bases matching TRBD1. CDR1 and CDR2 from the germline V gene are KGHSH and LQKENI. The V and J ends lost 7 bases and 2 bases, in that order; junction bases with no gene match: 3. This CDR3 region has 13 residues. As DNA, the CDR3 is TGTGCCAGCTTCACAGGGGGAAACACTGAAGCTTTCTTT. Translated: CASFTGGNTEAFF. Full variable domain (rest looked up from reference TRBV18 and TRBJ1-1): NAGVMQNPRHLVRRRGQEARLRCSPMKGHSHVYWYRQLPEEGLKFMVYLQKENIIDESGMPKERFSAEFPKEGPSILRIQQVVRGDSAAYFCASFTGGNTEAFFGQGTRLTVV.

This clonotype appeared a few times. The J gene is TRBJ2-3, the V gene TRBV5-1; TRBD2 agrees at 12 bases. This CDR3 has 16 amino acids. Germline loops: CDR1 SGHRS, CDR2 YFSETQ. V gave up 0 bases and J gave up 5 bases; unmatched junction bases: 4. The CDR3 DNA is TGCGCCAGCAGCTTGGGACTAGCGGGAGCACAAGATACGCAGTATTTT. It specifies CASSLGLAGAQDTQYF.

V gene TRBV2 combines with J gene TRBJ1-6, with 8 bases lining up with TRBD1. Germline V CDR1 and CDR2: SNHLY, FYNNEI. This CDR3 has 15 amino acids. The trim removed 8 bases at V and 12 bases at J, leaving 15 bases unmatched. CDR3 DNA sequence: TGTGCCAGCGGCCCTGGACAGGGCGGCGAAGGACCCCTCCACTTT. This sequence encodes CASGPGQGGEGPLHF.

The chain combines TRBV2 with TRBJ2-1; 9 bases fit TRBD2. The CDR3 extends over 16 amino acids. V lost 8 bases to trimming and J lost 7 bases; unmatched junction nucleotides: 15. Germline V CDR1 and CDR2: SNHLY, FYNNEI. CDR3 in amino acids: CASSLILAGFVNEQFF. The CDR3 DNA reads as TGTGCCAGCTCCCTCATCCTAGCGGGATTTGTGAATGAGCAGTTCTTC.

The table lists this clonotype with a count of one. The chain carries TRBV24-1 and TRBJ1-5, with TRBD1 identical over 8 bases. This CDR3 region has 15 residues. V lost 4 bases, J lost 4 bases, and 5 bases stayed unmatched. The germline V gene has CDR1 KGHDR and CDR2 SFDVKD. The CDR3 protein is CATSDSGQGNQPQHF. Here the CDR3 DNA reads TGTGCCACCAGTGACTCAGGACAGGGTAATCAGCCCCAGCATTTT.

The table lists this clonotype with a few counts. This chain uses TRBV7-9 with TRBJ2-7; 7 nucleotides align to TRBD1. The CDR3 consists of 15 residues. The V gene's germline CDR1 is SEHNR and CDR2 FQNEAQ (reference sequence). V lost 4 bases and J lost 6; bases outside the gene matches: 12. CDR3 sequence (DNA): TGTGCCAGCAGCTCGAACCAGAACAGGGGTACCGAGCAGTACTTC. Protein: CASSSNQNRGTEQYF. Based on the CDR3 plus reference TRBV7-9 and TRBJ2-7, the full variable domain is DTGVSQNPRHKITKRGQNVTFRCDPISEHNRLYWYRQTLGQGPEFLTYFQNEAQLEKSRLLSDRFSAERPKGSFSTLEIQRTEQGDSAMYLCASSSNQNRGTEQYFGPGTRLTVT.

This clonotype was detected many times. The chain carries TRBV10-3 and TRBJ1-1, with TRBD1 matching over 7 bases. V shed 3 bases and J 4 bases; nucleotides not matched to a gene: 5. The CDR3 has 14 amino acids. Germline-derived CDR1 and CDR2 are ENHRY and SYGVKD. The CDR3 bases are TGTGCCATCAGTGATGAGGGGGCCACCACTGAAGCTTTCTTT. This sequence encodes CAISDEGATTEAFF.

This chain links TRBV7-2 with TRBJ2-7, with D uncertain. Trimming took 5 bases from V and 4 from J, leaving 9 bases between them. Looked up from germline, CDR1 is SGHTA and CDR2 is FQGNSA. The length of the CDR3 is 12 residues. The CDR3 loop is CASSLTMYEQYF. The CDR3 nucleotides read TGTGCCAGCAGCCTCACCATGTACGAGCAGTACTTC.

This clonotype was observed a few times. The J gene is TRBJ2-7, the V gene TRBV20-1, with 9 bases matching TRBD2. The J segment lost 3 bases and the V segment lost 1 base, leaving 10 bases of the junction unmatched. CDR1 is DFQATT and CDR2 is SNEGSKA in the germline V gene (reference sequence). The CDR3 totals 16 residues. CDR3 DNA: TGCAGTGCTAGAGCTCCATGGGCGGGAGGGATCTACGAGCAGTACTTC. Residues: CSARAPWAGGIYEQYF.

There are a few counts of this clonotype. The CDR3 DNA follows: TGCAGCGTTGGGGGGGGTTTTAATCAGCCCCAGCATTTT. It codes for CSVGGGFNQPQHF. The V gene is TRBV29-1, the J gene TRBJ1-5, with D possibly TRBD1 on 5 matching bases. This CDR3 region has 13 residues. The V gene lost 4 bases and the J gene lost 4 bases, with 11 bases spanning the gap. CDR1 SQVTM and CDR2 ANQGSEA come from the germline V gene.

The table lists this clonotype with many counts. The chain recombines TRBV18 with TRBJ2-7; 11 positions match TRBD2. The J segment lost 10 bases and the V segment lost 3 bases, leaving 5 bases of the junction unmatched. The CDR3 consists of 13 residues. Germline CDR1 KGHSH, CDR2 LQKENI. CDR3 loop: CASSPGLAETQYF. The CDR3 DNA is TGTGCCAGCTCACCGGGACTAGCGGAGACTCAGTACTTC.

This clonotype appeared a few times. The chain combines TRBV20-1 with TRBJ2-7; TRBD1 agrees at 11 bases. The germline V gene encodes CDR1 DFQATT and CDR2 SNEGSKA (reference sequence). V lost 4 bases and J lost 3; bases outside the gene matches: 8. This CDR3 comprises 15 residues. CDR3 residues: CSAISGQGAVYEQYF. For the CDR3, the DNA is TGCAGTGCTATCTCCGGACAGGGGGCGGTCTACGAGCAGTACTTC.

The gene calls are TRBV5-1 and TRBJ1-1, with 7 bases identical to TRBD1. Germline lookup yields CDR1 SGHRS and CDR2 YFSETQ. The CDR3 has 14 amino acids. The V segment lost 1 base and the J segment 3 bases; nucleotides outside the gene matches: 3. CDR3 region: CASSLSQGDTEAFF. CDR3 nucleotides: TGCGCCAGCAGCTTGTCGCAGGGGGACACTGAAGCTTTCTTT.

The V gene is TRBV24-1, the J gene TRBJ1-1; TRBD1 aligns across 12 bases. There are 16 residues in the CDR3. The germline gives CDR1 KGHDR, CDR2 SFDVKD. Losses at the gene ends were 5 bases for V and 4 bases for J; bases not matched to a gene: 7. In nucleotides, the CDR3 is TGTGCCACCAGTGGGGACAGGGGGCTCGGGAGCACTGAAGCTTTCTTT. Translating gives CATSGDRGLGSTEAFF.

This rearrangement joins TRBV3-1 to TRBJ2-7; D may match TRBD1 or TRBD2 (6 bases each). Trimming stripped 1 base from V and 2 bases from J, with 12 bases between. Germline CDR1 and CDR2: LGHDT and YNNKEL (reference sequence). CDR3 length: 15 residues. CDR3 protein: CASSQAPGAPYEQYF. In DNA, the CDR3 is TGTGCCAGCAGCCAAGCTCCGGGGGCCCCCTACGAGCAGTACTTC.

In this sample, this clonotype turned up many times. This sequence joins TRBV24-1 and TRBJ2-7; D might be TRBD1 (6 bases). This CDR3 contains 13 residues. Germline lookup yields CDR1 KGHDR and CDR2 SFDVKD. V was pared by 7 bases and J by 3 bases, with 12 bases between. The CDR3 reads CATRPGHYYEQYF. In nucleotides, the CDR3 is TGTGCCACCAGACCGGGACATTACTACGAGCAGTACTTC.

This clonotype was recorded many times. The rearrangement joins TRBV5-4 to TRBJ2-3, with D perhaps matching TRBD1 (6 bases). Germline V CDR1 and CDR2: SGHNT, YYREEE (reference sequence). CDR3 length: 14 amino acids. V shed 5 bases and J shed 3 bases, with 13 bases lying between them. In DNA, the CDR3 is TGTGCCAGCAGGAAAGACAGGTCGACAGATACGCAGTATTTT. Translating it yields CASRKDRSTDTQYF.

This sequence joins TRBV6-5 and TRBJ2-1, with TRBD2 identical over 16 bases. The V and J ends lost 6 bases and 2 bases, in that order; junction bases with no gene match: 7. Germline CDR1 reads MNHEY; CDR2 reads SVGAGI. The CDR3 runs 18 residues. DNA for the CDR3: TGTGCCAGCAGACTAAAGGGACTAGCGGGAGGGCCCTACAATGAGCAGTTCTTC. Its protein product is CASRLKGLAGGPYNEQFF.

This chain connects TRBV7-9 to TRBJ2-7; 8 bases fit TRBD1. The germline V gene has CDR1 SEHNR and CDR2 FQNEAQ (reference sequence). V gave up 2 bases and J gave up 1 base; unmatched junction bases: 10. CDR3 length equals 17 residues. The CDR3 reads CASSLSVGTGGSYEQYF. DNA for the CDR3: TGTGCCAGCAGCTTAAGCGTCGGGACAGGTGGGTCCTACGAGCAGTACTTC.

This clonotype was counted ten times or more. The chain joins TRBV30 to TRBJ2-1, with D perhaps TRBD2 (5 bases). V was pared by 4 bases and J by 2 bases, with 18 bases between. The length of the CDR3 is 16 residues. CDR1 is GTSNPN, CDR2 SVGIG, per germline (reference sequence). The CDR3 DNA sequence: TGTGCCTGGACCCGTACTAGATCAACAACCTACAATGAGCAGTTCTTC. This codes for CAWTRTRSTTYNEQFF.

The chain recombines TRBV5-5 with TRBJ2-7; TRBD2 agrees at 7 bases. Germline CDR1 reads SGHKS; CDR2 reads YYEKEE (reference sequence). The trim removed 10 bases at V and 5 bases at J, leaving 9 bases unmatched. This CDR3 is built from 12 residues. The CDR3 DNA sequence: TGTGCCGGGGGGGGGAGACCTGACGAGCAGTACTTC. Residues: CAGGGRPDEQYF.

This chain uses TRBV5-1 with TRBJ1-1; a possible D gene is TRBD1 (6 bases). The CDR3 consists of 15 residues. The V end was cut by 4 bases, the J end by 0 bases, with 13 bases between. Germline V gives CDR1 SGHRS, CDR2 YFSETQ. CDR3 region: CASSGQTGLNTEAFF. The CDR3 DNA reads TGCGCCAGCAGCGGGCAGACAGGATTGAACACTGAAGCTTTCTTT.

This sequence joins TRBV6-1 and TRBJ2-1, with D uncertain. Trimming left V 2 bases short and J 9 bases short, with 11 bases between. This CDR3 comprises 13 residues. CDR1 and CDR2 from the germline V gene are MNHNS and SASEGT. The CDR3 is CASSENLNFEQFF. The CDR3 nucleotides are TGTGCCAGCAGTGAAAATCTAAACTTTGAGCAGTTCTTC.

This sequence joins TRBV10-1 and TRBJ2-5, with D unclear. The CDR3 is 12 amino acids. Germline V gene data show CDR1 as WNHNN and CDR2 as SYGVQD (reference sequence). Between the trimmed V and J ends, which lost 11 bases and 3 bases, there was a span of 13 bases. The CDR3 here is CAVMWGKETQYF. The CDR3, as DNA: TGCGCCGTGATGTGGGGAAAAGAGACCCAGTACTTC.